The clone carrying this T cell receptor beta chain was recorded a few times. The sample belongs to a study of blood T cell repertoires in COVID-19. Whole-study context: Whether acute or convalescent, the COVID-19 samples came from the United States, Italy and Spain.

The CDR3 sequence is 16 residues long. The germline V gene has CDR1 SGHVS and CDR2 FQNEAQ. The V and J ends lost 7 bases and 2 bases, in that order; junction bases with no gene match: 9. Study processing details: How many nucleated cells were present was estimated from reference gene primer amplification. Assay used: immunoSEQ multiplex PCR; TCRdb lists only in-frame clones, some missing. D and trimming come from the DNA, and the V and J calls and clone size come from that table. Of approximately 74,000 clones listed, roughly 88% are singletons. The source material was peripheral blood. The chain has TRBV7-8 and TRBJ1-5, with 9 positions matching TRBD1. The sequence derives from a woman aged 55-69 years with acute or convalescent COVID-19. CDR3 residues: CASTLYRDRGNQPQHF. CDR3 nucleotide sequence: TGTGCCAGCACCCTATACCGGGACAGGGGCAATCAGCCCCAGCATTTT.